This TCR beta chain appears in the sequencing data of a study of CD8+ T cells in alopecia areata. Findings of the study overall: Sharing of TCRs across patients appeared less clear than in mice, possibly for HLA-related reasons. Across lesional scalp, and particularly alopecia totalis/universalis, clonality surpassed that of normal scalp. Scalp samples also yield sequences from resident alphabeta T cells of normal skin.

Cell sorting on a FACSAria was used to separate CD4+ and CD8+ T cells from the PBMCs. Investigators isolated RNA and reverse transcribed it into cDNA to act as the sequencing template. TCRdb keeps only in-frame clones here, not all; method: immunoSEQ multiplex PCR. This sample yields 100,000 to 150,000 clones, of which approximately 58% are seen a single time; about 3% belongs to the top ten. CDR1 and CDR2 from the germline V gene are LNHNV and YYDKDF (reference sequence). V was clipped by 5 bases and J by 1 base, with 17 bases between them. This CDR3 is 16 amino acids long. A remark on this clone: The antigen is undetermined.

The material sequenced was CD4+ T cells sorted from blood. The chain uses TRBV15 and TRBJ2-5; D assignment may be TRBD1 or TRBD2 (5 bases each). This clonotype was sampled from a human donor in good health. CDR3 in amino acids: CATSDQTRGAQETQYF. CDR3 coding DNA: TGTGCCACCAGCGACCAAACCCGAGGGGCCCAAGAGACCCAGTACTTC.